This T cell receptor (beta chain) was identified in a study of T cells in Graves' hyperthyroidism and ophthalmopathy. Findings and limits, study-wide: Before onset, by a median of 6.5 months, the model predicted ophthalmopathy. By a 13 V-J model, ophthalmopathy was set apart from stable hyperthyroidism.

This clonotype was observed many times. Its antigen is still unknown. It was RNA transcripts that yielded the amplified TCR beta CDR3 regions. The TCR CDR3 was amplified in a first-round RT-PCR using the HTBI primer set. TCRdb used MiXCR to reprocess the multiplex PCR reads, holding one entry per CDR3 protein. This table has roughly 380,000 distinct CDR3 sequences, 18% appearing once. Trimming shortened V by 5 bases and J by 6 bases, and 17 bases separated the two germline ends. Germline CDR1 SGHKS, CDR2 YYEKEE (reference sequence). The CDR3 has 14 residues. The chain links TRBV5-5 to TRBJ1-2; D may be TRBD1 (5 bases). The sequenced sample was blood. This TCR was recovered from a woman aged 40 to 50 with Graves' ophthalmopathy. Here the CDR3 reads CASRPSQGLNGYTF. The CDR3 DNA follows: TGTGCCAGCAGGCCTTCTCAGGGACTAAATGGCTACACCTTC.